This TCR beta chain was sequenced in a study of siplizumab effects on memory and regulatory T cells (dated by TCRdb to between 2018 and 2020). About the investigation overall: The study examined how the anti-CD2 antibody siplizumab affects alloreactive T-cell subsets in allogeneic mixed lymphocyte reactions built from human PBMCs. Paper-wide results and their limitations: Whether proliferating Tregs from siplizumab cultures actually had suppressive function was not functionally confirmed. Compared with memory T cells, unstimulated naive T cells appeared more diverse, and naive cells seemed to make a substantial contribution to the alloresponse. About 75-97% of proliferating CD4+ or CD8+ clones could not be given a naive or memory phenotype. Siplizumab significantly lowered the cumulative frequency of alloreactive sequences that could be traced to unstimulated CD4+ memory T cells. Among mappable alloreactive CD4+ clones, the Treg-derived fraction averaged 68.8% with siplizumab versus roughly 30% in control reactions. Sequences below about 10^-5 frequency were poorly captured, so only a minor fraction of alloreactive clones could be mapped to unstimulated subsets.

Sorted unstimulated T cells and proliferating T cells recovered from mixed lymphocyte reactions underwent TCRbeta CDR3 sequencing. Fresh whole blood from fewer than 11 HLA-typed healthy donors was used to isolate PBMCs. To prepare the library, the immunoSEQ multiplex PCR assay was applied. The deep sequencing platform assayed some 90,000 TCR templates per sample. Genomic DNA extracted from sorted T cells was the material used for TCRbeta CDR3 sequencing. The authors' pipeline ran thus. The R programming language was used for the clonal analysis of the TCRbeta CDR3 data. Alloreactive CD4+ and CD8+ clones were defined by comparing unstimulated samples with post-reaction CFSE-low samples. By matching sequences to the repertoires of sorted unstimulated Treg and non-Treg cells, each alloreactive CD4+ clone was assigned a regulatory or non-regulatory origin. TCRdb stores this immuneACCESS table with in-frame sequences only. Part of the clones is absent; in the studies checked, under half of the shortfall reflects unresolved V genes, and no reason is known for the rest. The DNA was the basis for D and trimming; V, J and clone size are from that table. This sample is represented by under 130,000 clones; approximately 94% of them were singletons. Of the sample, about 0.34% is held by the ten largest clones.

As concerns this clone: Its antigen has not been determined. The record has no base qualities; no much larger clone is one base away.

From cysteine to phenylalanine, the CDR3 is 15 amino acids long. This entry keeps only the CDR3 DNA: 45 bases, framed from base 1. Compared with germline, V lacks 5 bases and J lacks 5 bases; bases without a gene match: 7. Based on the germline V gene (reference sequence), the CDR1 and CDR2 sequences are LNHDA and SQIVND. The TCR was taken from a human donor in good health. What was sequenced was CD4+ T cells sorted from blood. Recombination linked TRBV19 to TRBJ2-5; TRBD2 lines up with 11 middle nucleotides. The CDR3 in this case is CASSVPGLAVETQYF. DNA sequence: TGTGCCAGTAGTGTGCCGGGACTAGCGGTGGAGACCCAGTACTTC.